The 11 T cell receptor beta chains below come from one sample, sequenced in a study of neoadjuvant anti-PD-1 for oral cavity cancer. Time point denoted: after neoadjuvant nivolumab, at surgical resection. Using immunoSEQ multiplex PCR, the repertoire was profiled, and TCRdb retains in-frame clones only, with some absent. Seen here are roughly 23,000 clones, 35% to 55% observed once, and the top ten hold less than 50%. Sequenced here: tumor tissue, sampled after nivolumab (anti-PD-1) treatment. The receptors stem from a person aged 35-79 years with oral cavity squamous cell carcinoma.

As regards this clone: An end of the junction does not agree with germline; a read error may underlie this. This chain uses TRBV7-3 with TRBJ2-5; D gene ambiguous. Germline-derived CDR1 and CDR2 are SGHTA and FQGTGA. The length of the CDR3 is 17 residues. The CDR3 protein is CASSLTLRAPNQETQYF. The CDR3 bases are TGTGCCAGCAGCTTAACGTTACGGGCCCCCAACCAGGAGACCCAGTACTTC.

This clone has just a few counts. The rearrangement joins TRBV7-6 to TRBJ1-2, with a possible D match to TRBD1 (6 bases). The CDR3 is 13 amino acids. Between the trimmed V and J ends, which lost 5 bases and 8 bases, there was a span of 15 bases. Germline assignment: CDR1 SGHVS and CDR2 FNYEAQ. The DNA of the CDR3 is TGTGCCAGCAGCCCGTCGACAGGCCGCGGCTACACCTTC. Encoded protein: CASSPSTGRGYTF.

V is TRBV6-4 and J is TRBJ1-1; the match to TRBD1 covers 9 bases. With V trimmed by 4 bases and J by 4 bases, 1 base remained unmatched. Germline-derived CDR1 and CDR2 are MRHNA and SNTAGT. The CDR3 is made up of 13 amino acids. The CDR3 bases are TGTGCCAGCAGTGTGGACAGGGGCACTGAAGCTTTCTTT. This encodes CASSVDRGTEAFF.

The chain has TRBV4-1 and TRBJ1-2; tentatively, D is TRBD1 (5 bases). Germline CDR1 reads MGHRA; CDR2 reads YSYEKL. V lost 0 bases and J lost 8, with 13 bases in between. The CDR3 extends over 14 amino acids. CDR3 nucleotide sequence: TGCGCCAGCAGCCAAGATCTATGGGGGTACGGCTACACCTTC. Amino acids: CASSQDLWGYGYTF.

The chain uses TRBV2 and TRBJ2-3; D gene uncertain. Germline CDR1 is SNHLY and CDR2 is FYNNEI. Trimming left V 0 bases short and J 1 base short, with 8 bases between. The CDR3 loop spans 15 amino acids. CDR3 DNA sequence: TGTGCCAGCAGTGAAGCGCTTCGGGGCACAGATACGCAGTATTTT. This encodes CASSEALRGTDTQYF.

In its sample, this clone was seen a few times. This chain joins TRBV9 and TRBJ1-2; weak D call: TRBD1 (6 bases). Germline CDR1 reads SGDLS; CDR2 reads YYNGEE. The ends were cut back, 4 bases at V and 8 bases at J, with 21 bases in the middle. The CDR3 extends over 15 amino acids. The CDR3 is CASSPSGGPPRGYTF. CDR3 sequence (DNA): TGTGCCAGCAGCCCATCGGGGGGCCCCCCCAGGGGCTACACCTTC.

This chain joins TRBV18 and TRBJ2-3; TRBD1 is a possible D gene (6 bases). Germline loops: CDR1 KGHSH, CDR2 LQKENI. Trimming left V 6 bases short and J 6 bases short, with 10 bases between. This CDR3 comprises 12 residues. The CDR3 sequence is CASSTRGDTQYF. The CDR3 DNA follows: TGTGCCAGCTCCACCAGGGGTGATACGCAGTATTTT.

This rearrangement joins TRBV25-1 to TRBJ1-1, with D possibly matching TRBD1 (5 bases). This CDR3 has 13 residues. The V gene lost 7 bases and the J gene lost 1 base, with 10 bases spanning the gap. The germline CDR1 and CDR2 sequences are MGHDK and SYGVNS. CDR3 amino acids: CASTRGWNTEAFF. CDR3 coding DNA: TGTGCCAGCACCCGGGGGTGGAACACTGAAGCTTTCTTT.

This chain uses TRBV11-2 with TRBJ1-2; D may be TRBD1 (6 bases). The CDR3 loop spans 14 amino acids. With 3 bases removed from V and 8 bases from J, the gap between germline ends came to 16 bases. CDR1 and CDR2 from the germline V gene are SGHAT and FQNNGV. The CDR3, as DNA: TGTGCCAGCAGCTTCCGGCAGGGGTTCGTAGGCTACACCTTC. This translates into CASSFRQGFVGYTF.

This chain uses TRBV5-4 with TRBJ1-2; 10 bases are a match to TRBD1. V shed 6 bases, J shed 3 bases, and the junction held 17 bases outside the gene matches. The length of the CDR3 is 18 residues. Germline V CDR1 and CDR2: SGHNT, YYREEE (reference sequence). The CDR3 reads CASTPRGPGTGEYYGYTF. CDR3 in DNA: TGTGCCAGCACCCCAAGGGGCCCTGGGACAGGGGAGTACTATGGCTACACCTTC.

The V call is TRBV6-1, the J call TRBJ2-5; D tentatively fits TRBD1 or TRBD2 (5 bases each). V was shortened by 6 bases and J by 5 bases, with 10 bases between the two germline ends. The CDR3 sequence is 12 residues long. From germline, CDR1 is MNHNS and CDR2 SASEGT. The DNA for the CDR3 is TGTGCCAGCAGGGGGGATGGGGAGACCCAGTACTTC. The encoded protein is CASRGDGETQYF.